This is a list of T cell receptor beta chains from one sample in a study of Tregs in tolerant kidney transplant recipients. TCRdb keeps only in-frame clones here, not all; method: immunoSEQ multiplex PCR. The sample records some 88,000 clones, around nine tenths being singletons. The sample comprised CD8+ T cells from blood. The receptors here all came from a human donor in good health. The CDR3 runs from the conserved cysteine through the conserved F or W. D genes are given only for firm matches. Where a row states a size, it is once, few, many or the class of an expanded clone; other rows omit it.

15 TRBD2 TRBJ2-5 . TRBV14 TGTGCCAGCAGCACCTGGCGGGAGGGCCCCGAGACCCAGTACTTC CASSTWREGPETQYF
11 . TRBJ1-3 . TRBV9 TGTGCCAGCAGCGTCGGAAACACCATATATTTT CASSVGNTIYF
16 . TRBJ1-5 . TRBV27 TGTGCCAGCAGTCTCTATGACACGGGCGGAAATCAGCCCCAGCATTTT CASSLYDTGGNQPQHF
14 . TRBJ1-5 once TRBV27 TGTGCCAGCAGTTTATTGGCAGGCGATCAGCCCCAGCATTTT CASSLLAGDQPQHF
15 . TRBJ2-5 . TRBV11-2 TGTGCCAGCAGCTTAGGGGCAGGGGACCAAGAGACCCAGTACTTC CASSLGAGDQETQYF
14 . TRBJ2-7 . TRBV11-2 TGTGCCAGCAGCCCGTTCACAGGGTCCTACGAGCAGTACTTC CASSPFTGSYEQYF
15 . TRBJ1-5 . TRBV15 TGTGCCACCAGCATATCGAGACAGCGCAATCAGCCCCAGCATTTT CATSISRQRNQPQHF
14 . TRBJ2-7 . TRBV14 TGTGCCAGCAGCCACGTCGACGTCTCCTACGAGCAGTACTTC CASSHVDVSYEQYF
15 . TRBJ1-5 few TRBV4-1 TGCGCCAGCAGCCAAGACGACGGGGGTGCACAGCCCCAGCATTTT CASSQDDGGAQPQHF
15 TRBD1 TRBJ2-2 . TRBV7-9 TGTGCCAGCAGCTTTAAACAGGGGATTCCCGGGGAGCTGTTTTTT CASSFKQGIPGELFF
12 . TRBJ2-7 . TRBV2 TGTGCCAGCAGTGATGGCCGAGGCGAGCAGTACTTC CASSDGRGEQYF
14 . TRBJ2-2 . TRBV19 TGTGCCAGTAGTAGGGAGAACAGGGCCGGGGAGCTGTTTTTT CASSRENRAGELFF
12 . TRBJ2-3 once TRBV9 TGTGCCAGCAGCCCAAACACAGATACGCAGTATTTT CASSPNTDTQYF
14 . TRBJ2-7 . TRBV7-8 TGTGCCAGCAGCCCCAAGCGTCCTTCCTACGAGCAGTACTTC CASSPKRPSYEQYF
10 . TRBJ1-4 . TRBV6-6 TGTGCCAGCAGGAATGAAAAACTGTTTTTT CASRNEKLFF
15 . TRBJ1-1 . TRBV7-8 TGTGCCAGCAGCTTAGTTTCTACACGCGACACTGAAGCTTTCTTT CASSLVSTRDTEAFF
12 . TRBJ2-1 once TRBV4-1 TGCGCCAGCAGCCGAACCTCCAATGAGCAGTTCTTC CASSRTSNEQFF
12 . TRBJ1-1 . TRBV6-6 TGTGCCAGCAGTTATGGGACCCCTGAAGCTTTCTTT CASSYGTPEAFF
12 . TRBJ2-1 . TRBV7-9 TGTGCCAGCAGCTCCGAGTACAATGAGCAGTTCTTC CASSSEYNEQFF
15 . TRBJ2-7 . TRBV4-2 TGTGCCAGCAGCATACGGGACCGACGGGACTACGAGCAGTACTTC CASSIRDRRDYEQYF
13 . TRBJ2-3 . TRBV6-5 TGTGCCAGCAGTTACTCGGGAGCAGATACGCAGTATTTT CASSYSGADTQYF
13 . TRBJ2-7 once TRBV30 TGTGCCTGCGACCAGGGAAACCTCTACGAGCAGTACTTC CACDQGNLYEQYF
17 . TRBJ2-7 . TRBV2 TGTGCCAGCAGTGAATGGTTGGGTGAAGGCACGGCCTACGAGCAGTACTTC CASSEWLGEGTAYEQYF
16 . TRBJ1-4 . TRBV27 TGTGCCAGCAGTCCAGACCAAACAGGGACGTTTGAAAAACTGTTTTTT CASSPDQTGTFEKLFF
12 . TRBJ2-2 . TRBV27 TGTGCCAGCAGTCCGGGGGCAGGGGAGCTGTTTTTT CASSPGAGELFF
12 TRBD1 TRBJ2-7 . TRBV6-1 TGTGCCAGCACCCCGACAGGGAACGGGCAGTACTTC CASTPTGNGQYF
16 . TRBJ2-7 once TRBV1 TGCACCAGCAGCCAATTCCGCCTAGCGGCAACAAACGAGCAGTACTTC CTSSQFRLAATNEQYF
13 . TRBJ2-5 . TRBV5-4 TGTGCCAGCAGCCTGGAGGGGTTTGAGACCCAGTACTTC CASSLEGFETQYF
11 . TRBJ1-1 . TRBV15 TGTGCCACCCGCCGGGACACTGAAGCTTTCTTT CATRRDTEAFF
13 . TRBJ2-1 . TRBV6-5 TGTGCCAGCAGTTATGGTTGGGTCAATGAGCAGTTCTTC CASSYGWVNEQFF
15 . TRBJ2-7 . TRBV9 TGTGCCAGCAGCCAAGGGGGGGGGAGCTCCTACGAGCAGTACTTC CASSQGGGSSYEQYF
18 TRBD1 TRBJ2-7 . TRBV18 TGTGCCAGCTCACGAACCCCGGGACAGGGGCCTTTCTCCTACGAGCAGTACTTC CASSRTPGQGPFSYEQYF
13 . TRBJ2-5 . TRBV27 TGTGCCACCAGGATGCACAGTCAAGAGACCCAGTACTTC CATRMHSQETQYF
13 . TRBJ1-2 . TRBV6-6 TGTGCCAGCAGTTACACTTCGACCGGTGGCTACACCTTC CASSYTSTGGYTF
13 TRBD2 TRBJ2-3 . TRBV29-1 TGCAGCGTTGGGGGACTAGCGACAAATACGCAGTATTTT CSVGGLATNTQYF
14 TRBD1 TRBJ2-7 . TRBV27 TGTGCCAGCAGTTTCAGGACAGGGGCCTACGAGCAGTACTTC CASSFRTGAYEQYF
13 . TRBJ2-7 . TRBV6-1 TGTGCCAGCAGTGCGGGGGAGTTCTACGAGCAGTACTTC CASSAGEFYEQYF
15 . TRBJ1-2 . TRBV19 TGTGCCAGTAGTATAGTCGATAGCAGCCACTATGGCTACACCTTC CASSIVDSSHYGYTF
13 . TRBJ2-7 . TRBV6-5 TGTGCCAGTGGACAGGTTGGTGGAGGGGAGCAGTACTTC CASGQVGGGEQYF
14 TRBD1 TRBJ1-5 . TRBV27 TGTGCCAGCAGTTTCCGGACAGGGGGTCAGCCCCAGCATTTT CASSFRTGGQPQHF
14 TRBD2 TRBJ2-1 . TRBV13 TGTGCCAGCAGCCCACTAGCGGGGGACAATGAGCAGTTCTTC CASSPLAGDNEQFF
15 TRBD2 TRBJ2-7 . TRBV4-1 TGCGCCAGCAGCCAAGCCGGGGTAGCGGGACCCGAGCAGTACTTC CASSQAGVAGPEQYF
12 . TRBJ2-7 . TRBV2 TGTGCCAGCACGTCCAGCTCCTACGAGCAGTACTTC CASTSSSYEQYF
16 . TRBJ2-7 . TRBV4-1 TGCGCCAGCAGCCCCAATAGAGGGGCTTTCCCCTACGAGCAGTACTTC CASSPNRGAFPYEQYF
13 TRBD1 TRBJ1-5 . TRBV6-5 TGTGCCAGCAGCACCGACAGGGAGTGGCCCCAGCATTTT CASSTDREWPQHF
10 . TRBJ1-1 . TRBV7-9 TGTGCCAGCAGCCCCCCTGAAGCTTTCTTT CASSPPEAFF
14 TRBD1 TRBJ1-1 . TRBV7-2 TGTGCCAGCGAGTTGGGACAGTTGAACACTGAAGCTTTCTTT CASELGQLNTEAFF
17 . TRBJ2-7 . TRBV18 TGTGCCAGCTCACCAGCAAAGGGGGACATTAATTCCTACGAGCAGTACTTC CASSPAKGDINSYEQYF